Listed here is a single T cell receptor beta chain. CDR3 length equals 15 residues. V was shortened by 4 bases and J by 3 bases, with 15 bases between the two germline ends. Germline V gives CDR1 SGHKS, CDR2 YYEKEE (reference sequence). This table comes from immunoSEQ multiplex PCR, and its TCRdb copy is limited to in-frame clones, with some not included. Of 190,000 or so clones in the sample, around 88% are singletons; the top ten hold 4% to 5%. The sample belongs to a study of blood T cell repertoires in COVID-19. Whole-study context: COVID-19 samples, acute and convalescent, were from the United States, Italy and Spain.

This chain uses TRBV5-5 with TRBJ2-3, with TRBD1 as a possible D gene (6 bases). Sequencing input: peripheral blood. This TCR derives from a woman aged 25 to 39 with acute or convalescent COVID-19. As DNA, the CDR3 is TGTGCCAGCAGCGGCCTGGACAGAGGTACAGATACGCAGTATTTT. This encodes CASSGLDRGTDTQYF.